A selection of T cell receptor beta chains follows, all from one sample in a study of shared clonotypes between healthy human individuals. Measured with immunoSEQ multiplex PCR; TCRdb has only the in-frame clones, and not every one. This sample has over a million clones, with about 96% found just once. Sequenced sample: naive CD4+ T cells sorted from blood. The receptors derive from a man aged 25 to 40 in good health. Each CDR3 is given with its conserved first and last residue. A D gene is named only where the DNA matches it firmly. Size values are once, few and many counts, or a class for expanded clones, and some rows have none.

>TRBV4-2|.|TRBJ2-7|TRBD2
TGTGCCAGCAGCCAAGCAGCGGGATCCTACGAGCAGTACTTC
CASSQAAGSYEQYF
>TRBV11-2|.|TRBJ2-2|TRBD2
TGTGCCAGCAGCTTAGCGGGACTAGTGAACCCCGGGGAGCTGTTTTTT
CASSLAGLVNPGELFF
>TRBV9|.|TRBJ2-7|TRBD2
TGTGCCAGCAGCGCGGGACTAGCGGGGACCTCCTACGAGCAGTACTTC
CASSAGLAGTSYEQYF
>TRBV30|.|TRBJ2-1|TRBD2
TGTGCCTGGAGTCCCCGCGTTAGCGGGATTATAGAGCAGTTCTTC
CAWSPRVSGIIEQFF
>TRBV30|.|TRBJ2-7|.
TGTGCCTGGAGTCCCAGTTGGAGCTACGAGCAGTACTTC
CAWSPSWSYEQYF
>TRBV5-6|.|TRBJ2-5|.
TGTGCCAGCAGCTTGGCGGTGGCGACCCAGTACTTC
CASSLAVATQYF
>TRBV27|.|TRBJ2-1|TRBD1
TGTGCCAGCAGTTCCGACAGGGGGCGCAATGAGCAGTTCTTC
CASSSDRGRNEQFF
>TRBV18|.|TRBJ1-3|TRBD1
TGTGCCAGCTCACCATCGTCTGCGACAGGGGTCTCTGGAAACACCATATATTTT
CASSPSSATGVSGNTIYF
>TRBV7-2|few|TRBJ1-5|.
TGTGCCAGCAGCCGAGTATACAATCAGCCCCAGCATTTT
CASSRVYNQPQHF
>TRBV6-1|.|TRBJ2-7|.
TGTGCCAGCAGTGACTTACAGGGCGTCGGGGCTCTCGAGCAGTACTTC
CASSDLQGVGALEQYF
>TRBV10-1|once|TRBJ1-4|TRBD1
TGCGCCAGCAGCGGACAGGTCAACGAAAAACTGTTTTTT
CASSGQVNEKLFF
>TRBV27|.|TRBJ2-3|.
TGTGCCAGCAGTTTTGGGGCCCGCGGAGATACGCAGTATTTT
CASSFGARGDTQYF
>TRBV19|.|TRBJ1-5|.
TGTGCCAGTAGTCCCAGGTGGGGCAATCAGCCCCAGCATTTT
CASSPRWGNQPQHF
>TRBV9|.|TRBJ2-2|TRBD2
TGTGCCAGCAGCGCCGATCCGGGACTAGCGGGATCCGGGGAGCTGTTTTTT
CASSADPGLAGSGELFF
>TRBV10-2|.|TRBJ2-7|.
TGCGCCAGCAGTGAACGGGGGTACGAGCAGTACTTC
CASSERGYEQYF
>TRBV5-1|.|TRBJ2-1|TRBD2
TGCGCCAGCAGCTTGGGCGGGAGGATCGATGAGCAGTTCTTC
CASSLGGRIDEQFF
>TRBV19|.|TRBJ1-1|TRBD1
TGTGCCAGTAGTATATGGGGACAGAGTGAAGCTTTCTTT
CASSIWGQSEAFF
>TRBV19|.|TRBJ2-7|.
TGTGCCAGTAGCAATTCTCGGTTGAAGCACGAGCAGTACTTC
CASSNSRLKHEQYF
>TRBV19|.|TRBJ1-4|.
TGTGCCAGTAGTATAGGGCAAACGGCCGTCGGTGAAAAACTGTTTTTT
CASSIGQTAVGEKLFF
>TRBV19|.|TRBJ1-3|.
TGTGCCAGTAGTATGGTGGTGACTGGAAACACCATATATTTT
CASSMVVTGNTIYF
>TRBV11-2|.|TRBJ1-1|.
TGTGCCAGCAGCTTAGCAACGTGGACAGAAGAGAACACTGAAGCTTTCTTT
CASSLATWTEENTEAFF
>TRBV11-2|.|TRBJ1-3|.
TGTGCCAGCAGCTCGCGCCTGGGGGGAAACACCATATATTTT
CASSSRLGGNTIYF
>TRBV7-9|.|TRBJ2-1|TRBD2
TGTGCCAGCAGTAAAGGGGGACTAGCGGGATCCTACAATGAGCAGTTCTTC
CASSKGGLAGSYNEQFF
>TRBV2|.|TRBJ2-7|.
TGTGCCAGCAGAGACTCCGGGACTGTCTACGAGCAGTACTTC
CASRDSGTVYEQYF
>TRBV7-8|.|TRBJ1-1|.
TGTGCCAGCAGCTTAGTATCAGGGGCTTTGAACACTGAAGCTTTCTTT
CASSLVSGALNTEAFF
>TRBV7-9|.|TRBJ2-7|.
TGTGCCAGCAGCTTATGGGGCTACGAGTACGAGCAGTACTTC
CASSLWGYEYEQYF
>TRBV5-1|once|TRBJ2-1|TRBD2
TGCGCCAGCAGCTTGGACGGGAGGGCCTTGAATGAGCAGTTCTTC
CASSLDGRALNEQFF
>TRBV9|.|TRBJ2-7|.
TGTGCCAGCAGCGTAGAGGTGGGCTTCTACGAGCAGTACTTC
CASSVEVGFYEQYF
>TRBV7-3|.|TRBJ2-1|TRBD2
TGTGCCAGCAGCGGTCCGGGACTAGCGGGAGTCTATGAGCAGTTCTTC
CASSGPGLAGVYEQFF
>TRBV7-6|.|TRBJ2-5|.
TGTGCCAGCAGCTTAGGCGGCACCTACCAAGAGACCCAGTACTTC
CASSLGGTYQETQYF
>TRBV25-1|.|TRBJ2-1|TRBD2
TGTGCCAGCAGTGAGAGCGGGATGTACAATGAGCAGTTCTTC
CASSESGMYNEQFF
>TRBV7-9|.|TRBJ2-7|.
TGTGCCAGCAGCTACCACAGGAGCTCCTACGAGCAGTACTTC
CASSYHRSSYEQYF
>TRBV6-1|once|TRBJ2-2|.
TGTGCCAGCAGGGAGGTGACACAAACCGGGGAGCTGTTTTTT
CASREVTQTGELFF
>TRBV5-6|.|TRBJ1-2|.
TGTGCCAGCAGCTGGAGGGGTTATGGCTACACCTTC
CASSWRGYGYTF
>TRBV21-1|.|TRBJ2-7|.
TGTGCCAGCAGCAAAGATCCGGGGAGGGAGCAGTACTTC
CASSKDPGREQYF
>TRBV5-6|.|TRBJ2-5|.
TGTGCCAGCAGCTTGGCTCGAAAAGAGACCCAGTACTTC
CASSLARKETQYF
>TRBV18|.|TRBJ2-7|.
TGTGCCAGCTCACCATCGGAGTACGAGCAGTACTTC
CASSPSEYEQYF
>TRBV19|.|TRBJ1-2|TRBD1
TGTGCCAGCAGGGACAGGGCAGGCTATGGCTACACCTTC
CASRDRAGYGYTF
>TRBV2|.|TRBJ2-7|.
TGTGCCAGCTGCCGGGGCCAGGGCGGGTACGAGCAGTACTTC
CASCRGQGGYEQYF
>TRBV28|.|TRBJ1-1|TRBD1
TGTGCCAGCAGTTTAGGGACAGGGGGCAAGGGAACTGAAGCTTTCTTT
CASSLGTGGKGTEAFF
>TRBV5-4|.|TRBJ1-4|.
TGTGCCAGCTCCGAGGGCTCCGAGAAAGAAAAACTGTTTTTT
CASSEGSEKEKLFF
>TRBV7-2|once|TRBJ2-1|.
TGTGCCAGCAGCTTAGGGCAGGCGCTAGAGGAAGATGAGCAGTTCTTC
CASSLGQALEEDEQFF
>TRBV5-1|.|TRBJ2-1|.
TGCGCCAGCAGCTTACTGGGCAGGACAACAACTTACAATGAGCAGTTCTTC
CASSLLGRTTTYNEQFF
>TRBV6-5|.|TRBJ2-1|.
TGTGCCAGCAGTTCTATAGGTGTAGGCTACAATGAGCAGTTCTTC
CASSSIGVGYNEQFF
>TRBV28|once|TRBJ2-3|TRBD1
TGTGCGCACGGGACAGCCACAGATACGCAGTATTTT
CAHGTATDTQYF
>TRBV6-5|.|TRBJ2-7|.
TGTGCCAGCAACCGGGCCCACAGCTCCTACGAGCAGTACTTC
CASNRAHSSYEQYF
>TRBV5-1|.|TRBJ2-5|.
TGCGCCAGCAGTCAAGGGGGAGGGCCGCAAGAGACCCAGTACTTC
CASSQGGGPQETQYF
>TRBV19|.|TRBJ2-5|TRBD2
TGTGCCAGTAGCGCACCTGGGACTAGCCAAGAGACCCAGTACTTC
CASSAPGTSQETQYF
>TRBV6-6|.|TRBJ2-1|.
TGTGCCACCCATGCGCTTCACCTGGATAATGAGCAGTTCTTC
CATHALHLDNEQFF
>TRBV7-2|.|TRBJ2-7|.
TGTGCCAGCAGCTTAAGTCGGGAACCCTACGAGCAGTACTTC
CASSLSREPYEQYF
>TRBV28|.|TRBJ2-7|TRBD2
TGTGCCAGCCGGAGAACTAGCGGGAGCTCCTACGAGCAGTACTTC
CASRRTSGSSYEQYF
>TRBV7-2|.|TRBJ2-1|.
TGTGCCAGCAAAGTAAACTCCTACAATGAGCAGTTCTTC
CASKVNSYNEQFF